One and the same sample provided the 7 T cell receptor beta chains below, sequenced in a study of OX40 agonist ivuxolimab in advanced cancers. Here immunoSEQ multiplex PCR was the method, and the copy in TCRdb shows in-frame clones only, minus some. This table holds roughly 64,000 clones, around 84% found once. Sequenced material: CD4+ or CD8+ T cells sorted from blood, taken in a trial of the OX40 agonist ivuxolimab. The receptors here all came from an adult with an advanced solid tumor such as melanoma, head and neck, liver or kidney cancer.

J is TRBJ2-1 and V is TRBV29-1; 7 positions match TRBD1. The V gene end was trimmed by 6 bases and the J gene end by 5 bases; junction bases not matched to a gene: 10. The V gene's germline CDR1 is SQVTM and CDR2 ANQGSEA. The CDR3 loop spans 14 amino acids. The chain's CDR3 is CSVTLDRLHNEQFF. The CDR3 DNA reads TGCAGCGTCACACTGGACAGGCTACACAATGAGCAGTTCTTC.

The rearrangement links TRBV19 to TRBJ1-3; tentative D call: TRBD1 (5 bases). Germline CDR1 is LNHDA and CDR2 is SQIVND (reference sequence). CDR3 length equals 14 residues. Trimming left V 5 bases short and J 3 bases short, with 11 bases between. The CDR3 coding sequence is TGTGCCAGTAGTCAAGAGGGGCATGGAAACACCATATATTTT. Encoded protein: CASSQEGHGNTIYF.

CDR3 nucleotides: TGTGCCAGCAGCTTATCCCCAATCGCCGCCGGGGAGCTGTTTTTT. Translation: CASSLSPIAAGELFF. This chain joins TRBV7-3 and TRBJ2-2; D unclear. The V gene lost 2 bases and the J gene lost 6 bases, with 13 bases spanning the gap. Germline loops: CDR1 SGHTA, CDR2 FQGTGA. The CDR3 spans 15 residues.

The chain employs TRBV2 and TRBJ2-7; 11 nucleotides match TRBD1. Losses at the gene ends were 7 bases for V and 3 bases for J; bases not matched to a gene: 5. CDR1 and CDR2 (germline): SNHLY, FYNNEI. This CDR3 is built from 14 residues. The CDR3 loop is CASKKGQGDYEQYF. The CDR3 DNA reads as TGTGCCAGCAAAAAGGGACAGGGGGACTACGAGCAGTACTTC.

The chain recombines TRBV27 with TRBJ1-4; no clear D gene. Looked up from germline, CDR1 is MNHEY and CDR2 is SMNVEV (reference sequence). This CDR3 has 14 amino acids. Trimming stripped 7 bases from V and 7 bases from J, with 16 bases between. The CDR3 loop is CASKNLRSGEKLFF. CDR3 coding DNA: TGTGCCAGCAAAAATCTCCGTTCAGGTGAAAAACTGTTTTTT.

This clone was detected only a few times. This chain connects TRBV19 to TRBJ1-1, with unresolved D. From germline, CDR1 is LNHDA and CDR2 SQIVND (reference sequence). The CDR3 spans 11 residues. Trimming shortened V by 7 bases and J by 1 base, and 4 bases separated the two germline ends. CDR3 amino acids: CASTRNTEAFF. The CDR3 nucleotides are TGTGCCAGTACCAGGAACACTGAAGCTTTCTTT.

The V and J genes are TRBV7-3 and TRBJ1-6, with D perhaps TRBD1 (5 bases). The CDR3 runs 17 residues. Looked up from germline, CDR1 is SGHTA and CDR2 is FQGTGA. Trimming took off 4 bases at V and 7 bases at J, with 20 bases between the two ends. The CDR3 reads CASSSRRGAQGNSPLHF. The CDR3 DNA is TGTGCCAGCAGCTCCCGCCGAGGGGCGCAAGGCAATTCACCCCTCCACTTT.